The clone carrying this T cell receptor beta chain was seen a single time. This specimen comes from a study of cytomegalovirus exposure and HLA in healthy donors. Germline-derived CDR1 and CDR2 are MNHEY and SMNVEV (reference sequence). This CDR3 has 13 residues. V was pared by 3 bases and J by 4 bases, with 9 bases between. Assay: immunoSEQ multiplex PCR; the TCRdb copy retains only in-frame clones and omits some. The table has tens of thousands of clones, approximately 95% seen once. The TCR originated in a woman aged 18-30 years in good health and CMV-seropositive. The specimen sequenced was PBMCs. The chain is built from TRBV27 and TRBJ1-2, with D perhaps matching TRBD1 (6 bases). CDR3 in amino acids: CASSFGQTYGYTF. The CDR3 nucleotides are TGTGCCAGCAGTTTCGGACAGACCTATGGCTACACCTTC.